What follows describes a single T cell receptor beta chain. This specimen belongs to a study of blood T cell repertoires in COVID-19. Study-wide context: Sites across the United States, Italy and Spain contributed samples from acute and convalescent COVID-19. PBMCs, B-cell-depleted T cells, or T cells provided the cDNA or gDNA that made up the material.

In the study's own analysis: How many nucleated cells were present was estimated from reference gene primer amplification. Measured with immunoSEQ multiplex PCR; TCRdb has only the in-frame clones, and not every one. The V and J calls and clone size were taken over from that table, and D and trimming were inferred from the DNA. The sample has approximately 150,000 clones, 75% to 90% seen once. The specimen sequenced was peripheral blood. The receptor comes from a man in his forties or fifties who had recovered from COVID-19.

The CDR3 spells CASSLDRDRDYEQYF. The CDR3 DNA follows: TGTGCCAGCAGCTTAGATCGGGACAGGGACTACGAGCAGTACTTC. V is TRBV11-3 and J is TRBJ2-7; 9 bases align to TRBD1. Germline CDR1 and CDR2: SGHNT and YENEEA. The CDR3 consists of 15 residues. Trimming at V came to 0 bases and at J to 3 bases, leaving 3 bases not matched to a gene.